This TCR beta chain is from a study of OX40 agonist ivuxolimab in advanced cancers. Study conclusions and caveats: The work left the antigen specificity of expanded peripheral T cells undetermined. Among the least clonally expanded were partial responders at 0.1-3.0 mg/kg.

About this clone itself: Its cognate antigen is unknown.

The CDR3 consists of 15 residues. The trim removed 4 bases at V and 10 bases at J, leaving 8 bases unmatched. Looked up from germline, CDR1 is LNHNV and CDR2 is YYDKDF (reference sequence). Using immunoSEQ multiplex PCR, the repertoire was profiled, and TCRdb retains in-frame clones only, with some absent. The data contain around 95,000 clones, 85% to 95% of them singletons. The chain uses TRBV15 and TRBJ2-1; TRBD2 matches at 12 bases. Here the sequenced sample was CD4+ or CD8+ T cells sorted from blood, taken in a trial of the OX40 agonist ivuxolimab. This TCR derives from an adult with an advanced solid tumor such as melanoma, head and neck, liver or kidney cancer. CDR3 protein: CATSTSSGRAAEQFF. The CDR3 bases are TGTGCCACCAGCACCTCTAGCGGGAGGGCAGCCGAGCAGTTCTTC.